This TCR beta chain was recorded in a study of regulatory T cells in long-lasting Graves disease. Germline assignment: CDR1 LGHNT and CDR2 FRNRAP. The CDR3 consists of 15 residues. The J segment lost 2 bases and the V segment lost 3 bases, leaving 6 bases of the junction unmatched. Both iRepertoire HTBI primers and Arm-PCR of CDR3 regions were used to build the TCR beta libraries. TCRdb reprocessed the multiplex PCR reads with MiXCR, giving one entry per CDR3 protein. Among under 450,000 distinct CDR3 sequences listed, about 10% were seen once. Time point given: newly diagnosed GD, antithyroid drugs for less than 3 months. TCR sequences were obtained from RNA taken from PBMCs. This clonotype was detected many times. The same sample was also used in a study of T cells in Graves' hyperthyroidism and ophthalmopathy.

Sequenced material: peripheral blood mononuclear cells (PBMCs), taken at new diagnosis, from a patient treated with antithyroid drugs. The sequence was collected from a woman between 18 and 30 years old with Graves disease. This chain joins TRBV12-5 and TRBJ1-1; TRBD1 agrees at 7 bases. The CDR3 region has the DNA TGTGCTAGTGGTTTAGGGCAGGGGGGTAACACTGAAGCTTTCTTT. Its protein is CASGLGQGGNTEAFF.